These 31 T cell receptor beta chains were all obtained from the same sample, sequenced in a study of T cells after yellow fever vaccination. One entry per CDR3 protein results from TCRdb running MiXCR on the 5' RACE reads. Of under 550,000 distinct CDR3 sequences detected, about a fifth appear once; the ten largest clones hold 15% to 20%. The sample was PBMCs, taken more than 20 days after the first yellow fever vaccination. The receptors stem from a man aged 18 to 29 who received the YFV17D yellow fever vaccine.

This clonotype was observed a handful of times. The chain has TRBV11-2 and TRBJ2-7; unclear D gene. V shed 2 bases and J shed 0 bases, with 8 bases lying between them. Germline CDR1 reads SGHAT; CDR2 reads FQNNGV. The CDR3 consists of 14 residues. CDR3 protein: CASSLYKSSYEQYF. The CDR3 DNA is TGTGCCAGCAGCTTATACAAGAGCTCCTACGAGCAGTACTTC.

This clonotype was counted a few times. The V call is TRBV5-4, the J call TRBJ2-5; D is possibly TRBD2 (6 bases). Trimming took 4 bases from V and 5 from J, leaving 15 bases between them. This CDR3 region has 14 residues. CDR1 is SGHNT, CDR2 YYREEE, per germline (reference sequence). The CDR3 bases are TGTGCCAGCAGCGGTAGGGGACTGAGGGAGACCCAGTACTTC. It yields the protein CASSGRGLRETQYF.

This clonotype was counted a few times. This chain connects TRBV29-1 to TRBJ2-1; the D gene is possibly TRBD2 (5 bases). CDR3 length: 14 residues. The germline V gene has CDR1 SQVTM and CDR2 ANQGSEA. Trimming cost V 0 bases and J 7 bases, with 13 bases left between them. CDR3 DNA: TGCAGCGTTGAAGAGGTCGGGGTGGGGAATGAGCAGTTCTTC. Protein: CSVEEVGVGNEQFF.

Only a few counts were recorded for this clonotype. The chain employs TRBV5-6 and TRBJ2-1; TRBD2 aligns across 11 bases. Trimming took 5 bases from V and 8 from J; bases not matched to a gene: 9. The CDR3 totals 15 residues. The germline gives CDR1 SGHDT, CDR2 YYEEEE. The CDR3 reads CASRQLAGELDEQFF. The CDR3 DNA is TGTGCCAGCAGACAACTAGCGGGGGAATTAGATGAGCAGTTCTTC.

In this sample, this clonotype turned up a few times. J is TRBJ2-1 and V is TRBV12-3 or TRBV12-4; 11 nucleotides match TRBD2. CDR3 size: 19 residues. V lost 7 bases and J lost 0; bases outside the gene matches: 14. As DNA, the CDR3 is TGTGCCAGCACCCCCCTGGGGCTAGCGGGGGGCGGCTCCTACAATGAGCAGTTCTTC. Translation gives CASTPLGLAGGGSYNEQFF.

In its sample, this clonotype was seen a few times. This sequence joins TRBV5-1 and TRBJ2-7, with 8 bases that match TRBD2. The J segment lost 1 base and the V segment lost 0 bases, leaving 3 bases of the junction unmatched. The CDR3 spans 15 residues. Germline values: CDR1 SGHRS, CDR2 YFSETQ. This CDR3 reads CASSLVRGGSYEQYF. The CDR3 coding sequence is TGCGCCAGCAGCTTGGTACGGGGGGGTTCCTACGAGCAGTACTTC.

This sequence joins TRBV5-1 and TRBJ2-3; 7 bases are a match to TRBD1. V gave up 2 bases and J gave up 4 bases; unmatched junction bases: 10. Germline-derived CDR1 and CDR2 are SGHRS and YFSETQ. The length of the CDR3 is 16 residues. The CDR3 here is CASSLTGTANADTQYF. DNA for the CDR3: TGCGCCAGCAGCTTAACCGGGACAGCGAACGCAGATACGCAGTATTTT.

The rearrangement joins TRBV24-1 to TRBJ2-5; 7 positions agree with TRBD1. Trimming took 2 bases from V and 4 from J; bases not matched to a gene: 3. Germline CDR1 and CDR2: KGHDR and SFDVKD. The CDR3 runs to 14 residues. The CDR3: CATSDSTGIETQYF. CDR3 nucleotide sequence: TGTGCCACCAGTGATTCGACAGGGATAGAGACCCAGTACTTC.

The V and J genes are TRBV5-1 and TRBJ2-6; 7 nucleotides line up with TRBD1. Trimming removed 4 bases from V and 2 bases from J; junction bases left unmatched: 3. CDR3 length equals 15 residues. Germline V CDR1 and CDR2: SGHRS, YFSETQ. The CDR3 bases are TGCGCCAGCAGCCTGGGGACAGCTGGGGCCAACGTCCTGACTTTC. Translation gives CASSLGTAGANVLTF.

This sequence joins TRBV9 and TRBJ2-2; D might be TRBD1 (6 bases). Per germline, CDR1 SGDLS and CDR2 YYNGEE. The CDR3 loop spans 13 amino acids. Trimming removed 2 bases at V and 7 bases at J, with 9 bases between. The CDR3 spells CASSVNRDGELFF. The CDR3, as DNA: TGTGCCAGCAGCGTTAACAGGGACGGGGAGCTGTTTTTT. Complete variable domain (other parts from reference TRBV9 and TRBJ2-2): DSGVTQTPKHLITATGQRVTLRCSPRSGDLSVYWYQQSLDQGLQFLIQYYNGEERAKGNILERFSAQQFPDLHSELNLSSLELGDSALYFCASSVNRDGELFFGEGSRLTVL.

A few counts support this clonotype. V and J are TRBV6-5 and TRBJ1-5, with 9 nucleotides matching TRBD1. Germline values: CDR1 MNHEY, CDR2 SVGAGI. The CDR3 spans 15 residues. With V trimmed by 4 bases and J by 3 bases, 4 bases remained unmatched. The CDR3 DNA reads as TGTGCCAGCAGTTGGGGACAGGGCCCCAATCAGCCCCAGCATTTT. Translated: CASSWGQGPNQPQHF.

This clonotype was counted many times. The chain uses TRBV7-2 and TRBJ1-4; D is ambiguous. In germline, CDR1 is SGHTA, CDR2 FQGNSA. Trimming removed 1 base from V and 7 bases from J, with 13 bases in between. This CDR3 region has 15 residues. The CDR3 region is CASSLEGGRLEKLFF. CDR3 coding DNA: TGTGCCAGCAGCTTAGAAGGTGGCCGACTTGAAAAACTGTTTTTT.

The chain joins TRBV4-1 to TRBJ1-2, with D uncertain. Germline CDR1 MGHRA, CDR2 YSYEKL. Trimming pared 0 bases from V and 2 bases from J, leaving 10 bases between. The CDR3 has 15 residues. CDR3 amino acids: CASSQEQRANYGYTF. CDR3 coding DNA: TGCGCCAGCAGCCAAGAACAGCGGGCCAACTATGGCTACACCTTC.

This clonotype was seen a few times. The chain carries TRBV5-1 and TRBJ1-1, with D possibly being TRBD1 (5 bases). The CDR3 extends over 14 amino acids. Trimming left V 0 bases short and J 3 bases short, with 9 bases between. Germline CDR1 SGHRS, CDR2 YFSETQ. Here the CDR3 DNA reads TGCGCCAGCAGCTTGGTTGAAGGGGACACTGAAGCTTTCTTT. It encodes CASSLVEGDTEAFF. Full variable domain (remainder filled in from reference TRBV5-1 and TRBJ1-1): KAGVTQTPRYLIKTRGQQVTLSCSPISGHRSVSWYQQTPGQGLQFLFEYFSETQRNKGNFPGRFSGRQFSNSRSEMNVSTLELGDSALYLCASSLVEGDTEAFFGQGTRLTVV.

The chain has TRBV6-5 and TRBJ2-7; D is unclear. Trimming stripped 3 bases from V and 4 bases from J, with 13 bases between. This CDR3 is built from 14 residues. Per the germline V gene, CDR1 is MNHEY and CDR2 is SVGAGI. CDR3 amino acids: CASSYQYETYEQYF. CDR3 DNA sequence: TGTGCCAGCAGTTATCAGTACGAGACTTACGAGCAGTACTTC.

This clonotype was counted between two and nine times. V gene TRBV2 combines with J gene TRBJ2-5; no clear D. V shed 7 bases and J shed 0 bases, with 9 bases lying between them. This CDR3 is 13 amino acids long. The germline CDR1 and CDR2 sequences are SNHLY and FYNNEI. CDR3 protein: CASKVGNQETQYF. The CDR3, as DNA: TGTGCCAGCAAAGTGGGGAACCAAGAGACCCAGTACTTC.

This clonotype was detected only a few times. This rearrangement joins TRBV4-1 to TRBJ1-1, with a possible D match to TRBD1 (5 bases). Deletions cut 1 base from V and 3 bases from J, with 9 bases between. The CDR3 is made up of 14 amino acids. The germline CDR1 and CDR2 sequences are MGHRA and YSYEKL. The CDR3 spells CASSQGPRDTEAFF. The CDR3 DNA reads TGCGCCAGCAGCCAAGGCCCCAGGGACACTGAAGCTTTCTTT.

This clonotype was found once. This sequence joins TRBV4-2 and TRBJ2-7, with D possibly being TRBD1 (6 bases). The V end was cut by 4 bases, the J end by 5 bases, with 18 bases between. CDR1 is LGHNA, CDR2 YNFKEQ, per germline. This CDR3 region has 15 residues. CDR3 protein: CASSPYRAPGNEQYF. The CDR3 nucleotides are TGTGCCAGCAGCCCCTACAGGGCACCTGGAAACGAGCAGTACTTC.

This clonotype showed up just a few times. V usage is TRBV6-6 and J usage is TRBJ2-3, with 7 bases fitting TRBD2. Germline trimming cut 7 bases from V and 7 bases from J; bases unmatched to any gene: 8. Germline V gene data show CDR1 as MNHNY and CDR2 as SVGAGI (reference sequence). CDR3 length equals 13 residues. The CDR3 is CASTQPGGNTQYF. The CDR3 coding sequence is TGTGCCAGCACCCAACCGGGGGGAAATACGCAGTATTTT.

This clonotype was seen only a few times. V gene TRBV28 combines with J gene TRBJ2-7; a possible D gene is TRBD1 (6 bases). Looked up from germline, CDR1 is MDHEN and CDR2 is SYDVKM. Trimming pared 5 bases from V and 4 bases from J, leaving 12 bases between. The CDR3 loop spans 13 amino acids. Written as DNA, the CDR3 is TGTGCCAGCAGTATTATACAGGGTTACGAGCAGTACTTC. Translated, it gives CASSIIQGYEQYF.

This clonotype appeared many times. V is TRBV9 and J is TRBJ2-1, with 8 bases matching TRBD1. The V segment lost 4 bases and the J segment 4 bases; nucleotides outside the gene matches: 7. CDR3 length: 15 amino acids. CDR1 SGDLS and CDR2 YYNGEE come from the germline V gene. CDR3 nucleotides: TGTGCCAGCAGCCCCGGGGACAGGTTATACAATGAGCAGTTCTTC. Encoded protein: CASSPGDRLYNEQFF.

This clonotype was observed a few times. The gene calls are TRBV7-8 and TRBJ1-2; weak D call: TRBD1 (5 bases). Germline V lookup: CDR1 SGHVS, CDR2 FQNEAQ. The CDR3 is 12 amino acids. Deletions cut 4 bases from V and 8 bases from J, with 11 bases between. The CDR3 nucleotides are TGTGCCAGCAGCTCGGGACCGGGCGGCTACACCTTC. It is translated as CASSSGPGGYTF.

The chain is built from TRBV9 and TRBJ2-7; D is perhaps TRBD1 (5 bases). The V gene lost 4 bases and the J gene lost 2 bases, with 13 bases spanning the gap. CDR1 is SGDLS, CDR2 YYNGEE, per germline. The CDR3 runs to 14 residues. The CDR3 nucleotides are TGTGCCAGCAGCCCAGGGTACAGTACCTACGAGCAGTACTTC. Protein sequence: CASSPGYSTYEQYF. Full variable domain (outside the CDR3, taken from reference TRBV9 and TRBJ2-7): DSGVTQTPKHLITATGQRVTLRCSPRSGDLSVYWYQQSLDQGLQFLIQYYNGEERAKGNILERFSAQQFPDLHSELNLSSLELGDSALYFCASSPGYSTYEQYFGPGTRLTVT.

The chain couples TRBV20-1 to TRBJ2-2; TRBD2 matches at 12 bases. The germline CDR1 and CDR2 sequences are DFQATT and SNEGSKA (reference sequence). The CDR3 length is 16 residues. Losses at the gene ends were 0 bases for V and 4 bases for J; bases not matched to a gene: 3. In DNA, the CDR3 is TGCAGTGCTAGAGACCCGACTAGCGGGGGCACCGGGGAGCTGTTTTTT. Protein sequence: CSARDPTSGGTGELFF.

The chain carries TRBV10-3 and TRBJ2-5, with TRBD2 matching 13 bases. V dropped 2 bases and J dropped 5; count of bases not matched to a gene: 5. The CDR3 length is 16 residues. Per germline, CDR1 ENHRY and CDR2 SYGVKD. The CDR3 sequence is CAISEPTSGGPETQYF. The CDR3 region has the DNA TGTGCCATCAGTGAGCCGACTAGCGGGGGGCCTGAGACCCAGTACTTC.

The rearrangement uses TRBV28 and TRBJ1-1; 7 bases line up with TRBD1. Germline CDR1 is MDHEN and CDR2 is SYDVKM. This CDR3 has 13 residues. Trimming took 11 bases from V and 4 from J; bases not matched to a gene: 10. The CDR3 protein is CAALSTGLTEAFF. Written as DNA, the CDR3 is TGTGCCGCCCTGTCGACAGGGCTCACTGAAGCTTTCTTT.

Only a few counts were recorded for this clonotype. J is TRBJ2-5 and V is TRBV30; D is uncertain. V shed 4 bases and J shed 5 bases, with 11 bases lying between them. The CDR3 is 12 amino acids. Germline V gene data show CDR1 as GTSNPN and CDR2 as SVGIG (reference sequence). CDR3 nucleotide sequence: TGTGCCTGGACTGGGGTGGTGGAGACCCAGTACTTC. Its protein is CAWTGVVETQYF.

This chain connects TRBV9 to TRBJ1-3; tentatively, D is TRBD1 (5 bases). Germline V gives CDR1 SGDLS, CDR2 YYNGEE. The CDR3 spans 16 residues. Trimming cost V 0 bases and J 4 bases, with 14 bases left between them. CDR3 DNA: TGTGCCAGCAGCGTAGACCCCGGCGAGGGGGGAAACACCATATATTTT. Protein sequence: CASSVDPGEGGNTIYF. The full variable domain, completed using reference TRBV9 and TRBJ1-3, is DSGVTQTPKHLITATGQRVTLRCSPRSGDLSVYWYQQSLDQGLQFLIQYYNGEERAKGNILERFSAQQFPDLHSELNLSSLELGDSALYFCASSVDPGEGGNTIYFGEGSWLTVV.

This clonotype was picked up a small number of times. V usage is TRBV29-1 and J usage is TRBJ1-1, with 7 bases matching TRBD1. The germline V gene has CDR1 SQVTM and CDR2 ANQGSEA. There are 14 residues in the CDR3. V lost 6 bases, J lost 6 bases, and 13 bases stayed unmatched. As DNA, the CDR3 is TGCAGCGTGGGGATCAGGGGGAAGAGAGCTGAAGCTTTCTTT. Protein sequence: CSVGIRGKRAEAFF.

This clonotype was picked up a small number of times. The CDR3 DNA follows: TGTGCCAGCAGCTTAGATGTGCGAGACCCCGGTGGTAGCTCCTACAATGAGCAGTTCTTC. This codes for CASSLDVRDPGGSSYNEQFF. This rearrangement joins TRBV11-1 to TRBJ2-1; D not certain. CDR1 is SGHAT, CDR2 FQDESV, per germline (reference sequence). The CDR3 has 20 residues. V was clipped by 1 base and J by 0 bases, with 22 bases between them.

This clonotype was counted a few times. This chain connects TRBV12-3 or TRBV12-4 to TRBJ1-5, with D perhaps TRBD1 (5 bases). This CDR3 is built from 15 residues. Trimming removed 7 bases at V and 3 bases at J, with 16 bases between. The CDR3 here is CASTSGTLDNQPQHF. In DNA, the CDR3 is TGTGCCAGCACCTCAGGGACGCTGGACAATCAGCCCCAGCATTTT.